The rows below give T cell receptor beta chains drawn from one sample of a study of shared clonotypes between healthy human individuals. TCRdb's table, derived via immunoSEQ multiplex PCR, lists solely in-frame clones and lacks some. The sample lists 2,500,000 or so clones, 85% to 95% occurring once. Sequenced input: naive CD4+ T cells from PBMCs. Receptor source: a man aged 18-30 years in good health. Some clones in this sample may be carry-over from other donors' samples. Each CDR3 is given with its conserved first and last residue. The order of the fields is J gene, V gene, D gene, clone size, CDR3 DNA, CDR3 protein. A D gene is named only where the DNA matches it firmly. For some rows the clone size is stated as once, few or many, or as a class when expanded; others skip it.

TRBJ2-1 | TRBV6-5 | TRBD2 | . | TGTGCCAGCAGTTACGAGACGGGAGGGCTTAATGAGCAGTTCTTC | CASSYETGGLNEQFF
TRBJ2-7 | TRBV28 | . | . | TGTGCCAGCAGGGAGGGACGGACCTCCTACGAGCAGTACTTC | CASREGRTSYEQYF
TRBJ1-2 | TRBV19 | TRBD1 | . | TGTGCCAGTAGTATAGATCTATTCCGAGGGGGCGTCAACTATGGCTACACCTTC | CASSIDLFRGGVNYGYTF
TRBJ2-2 | TRBV28 | TRBD1 | . | TGTGCCAGCAGTTGGACAGGGCCCGGATGGGAGCTGTTTTTT | CASSWTGPGWELFF
TRBJ2-7 | TRBV6-1 | . | . | TGTGCCAGGGGGACGCGGTCCTACGAGCAGTACTTC | CARGTRSYEQYF
TRBJ1-2 | TRBV11-2 | . | once | TGTGCCAGCAGCCTGAACAGGGACCGCTACACCTTC | CASSLNRDRYTF
TRBJ1-2 | TRBV10-3 | . | . | TGTGCCATCAGTGAGTCGAGGAAAGGGGGATATGGCTACACCTTC | CAISESRKGGYGYTF
TRBJ2-7 | TRBV25-1 | . | . | TGTGCCAGCAGTGAATTCCCCTACGAGCAGTACTTC | CASSEFPYEQYF
TRBJ2-1 | TRBV28 | . | once | TGTGCCAGCAGGAGCCCTTACAATGAGCAGTTCTTC | CASRSPYNEQFF
TRBJ2-7 | TRBV6-5 | TRBD2 | . | TGTGCCAGCAGACCGGGGGGAGTCACTTCCGAGCAGTACTTC | CASRPGGVTSEQYF
TRBJ1-3 | TRBV6-1 | . | . | TGTGCCAGCAGCCAGACCGGAAACACCATATATTTT | CASSQTGNTIYF
TRBJ2-1 | TRBV9 | TRBD2 | . | TGTGCCAGCAGCGCTGTGGGGGGGAGAATCGATGAGCAGTTCTTC | CASSAVGGRIDEQFF
TRBJ2-3 | TRBV18 | TRBD2 | . | TGTGCCAGCTCACCGACTAGCGGGAAGTCAGATACGCAGTATTTT | CASSPTSGKSDTQYF
TRBJ1-2 | TRBV9 | . | . | TGTGCCAGCAGCGTTGGTCTATCGGCTATCTATGGCTACACCTTC | CASSVGLSAIYGYTF
TRBJ2-7 | TRBV27 | . | . | TGTGCCAGCAGTTTAAGGCCCCCCCCCGTGGCCCACGAGCAGTACTTC | CASSLRPPPVAHEQYF
TRBJ1-2 | TRBV7-9 | TRBD1 | . | TGTGCCAGCAGCTCAGGGGGCGCCGGCTATGGCTACACCTTC | CASSSGGAGYGYTF
TRBJ1-5 | TRBV19 | . | . | TGTGCCAGTAGTATAGATCGGGTGGGGAGCAATCAGCCCCAGCATTTT | CASSIDRVGSNQPQHF
TRBJ1-1 | TRBV18 | . | . | TGTGCCAGCTCACCACAGCCGAACACTGAAGCTTTCTTT | CASSPQPNTEAFF
TRBJ2-4 | TRBV2 | TRBD1 | . | TGTGCCAGCACCTCAGGGGGAGCCAAAAACATTCAGTACTTC | CASTSGGAKNIQYF
TRBJ1-5 | TRBV2 | . | . | TGTGCCAGCCGGAAGGGAGGGGGTCAGCCCCAGCATTTT | CASRKGGGQPQHF
TRBJ1-4 | TRBV2 | . | . | TGTGCCAGCAGTGATCGCCCACAGGGTCGATACGAAAAACTGTTTTTT | CASSDRPQGRYEKLFF
TRBJ1-2 | TRBV19 | . | few | TGTGCCAGTAGTCCCATCCCGGGGGCGCGTCACGGCTACACCTTC | CASSPIPGARHGYTF
TRBJ1-5 | TRBV4-1 | TRBD1 | . | TGCGCCAGCAGCCAGCCGGGACAGGGGATCAATCAGCCCCAGCATTTT | CASSQPGQGINQPQHF
TRBJ1-5 | TRBV19 | TRBD1 | . | TGTGCCAGTAGTCTAACAGGGGGGGGTCAGCCCCAGCATTTT | CASSLTGGGQPQHF
TRBJ1-1 | TRBV7-2 | . | . | TGTGCCAGCCGTGGCGGAAGGGGGACTGAAGCTTTCTTT | CASRGGRGTEAFF
TRBJ2-5 | TRBV21-1 | . | . | TGTGCCAGCAGCAAAAGACTAGCGGGAGGTAAAGAGACCCAGTACTTC | CASSKRLAGGKETQYF
TRBJ1-6 | TRBV11-2 | . | once | TGTGCCAGCACCCAGGGTTATTCACCCCTCCACTTT | CASTQGYSPLHF
TRBJ2-1 | TRBV10-3 | TRBD2 | . | TGTGCCACTCAGCTAGCGGGAGCCTACAATGAGCAGTTCTTC | CATQLAGAYNEQFF
TRBJ2-1 | TRBV5-1 | TRBD1 | . | TGCGCCAGCAGCCCCCAGGGGGCGGGTCCCTACAATGAGCAGTTCTTC | CASSPQGAGPYNEQFF
TRBJ2-1 | TRBV29-1 | . | once | TGCAGCGGATTACGGACAGATGAGCAGTTCTTC | CSGLRTDEQFF
TRBJ1-1 | TRBV5-1 | . | . | TGCGCCAGCAGCTTGCAGGGAGGGGACACTGAAGCTTTCTTT | CASSLQGGDTEAFF
TRBJ2-3 | TRBV5-4 | . | . | TGTGCCAGCAGCTTGGGGCCGTCCCGAGTAGAAGATACGCAGTATTTT | CASSLGPSRVEDTQYF
TRBJ2-3 | TRBV27 | . | . | TGTGCCAGCAGTTTGTTTCCCGAGAAGGCATGGACAGATACGCAGTATTTT | CASSLFPEKAWTDTQYF
TRBJ2-7 | TRBV18 | . | . | TGTGCCAGCTCCGCTGGACAGATCTTAGCCTACGAGCAGTACTTC | CASSAGQILAYEQYF
TRBJ2-2 | TRBV7-2 | . | . | TGTGCCAGCAGCCTATTGGGGACCGGGGAGCTGTTTTTT | CASSLLGTGELFF
TRBJ2-3 | TRBV30 | TRBD2 | . | TGTGCCTGGAGTGTAGGGCTAGCGGGGGCTACGCAGTATTTT | CAWSVGLAGATQYF
TRBJ1-3 | TRBV7-8 | . | . | TGTGCCAGCAGCGTCCGGGACTTAAGGGACACCATATATTTT | CASSVRDLRDTIYF
TRBJ1-3 | TRBV7-3 | TRBD1 | . | TGTGCCAGCAGCTTAATTCCTACGGGACAGGGCTCTGGAAACACCATATATTTT | CASSLIPTGQGSGNTIYF
TRBJ1-1 | TRBV6-5 | TRBD1 | few | TGTGCCAGCAGAAATAAACAGGGGTATGAAGCTTTCTTT | CASRNKQGYEAFF
TRBJ1-4 | TRBV28 | TRBD1 | . | TGTGCCAGCACCGTTGAAGGACAGGTCGGTGAAAAACTGTTTTTT | CASTVEGQVGEKLFF
TRBJ2-1 | TRBV5-1 | . | . | TGCGCCAGCAGCCTGGGTATCACCTACAATGAGCAGTTCTTC | CASSLGITYNEQFF
TRBJ2-3 | TRBV5-6 | . | . | TGTGCCAGCAGCTTGGGGGGGCTAGGGACAGATACGCAGTATTTT | CASSLGGLGTDTQYF
TRBJ2-3 | TRBV5-1 | . | . | TGCGCCAGCAGGCAATTCCCCCTAGCGATTAGCACAGATACGCAGTATTTT | CASRQFPLAISTDTQYF